Listed below are T cell receptor beta chains from one sample, sequenced in a study of blood T cell repertoires in COVID-19. The repertoire was sequenced with immunoSEQ multiplex PCR; TCRdb's copy has only in-frame clones and lacks some. The profile shows 190,000 or so clones, around 90% of them singletons. Sequences were obtained from PBMCs or T cells enriched from blood (not recorded which). The source of these receptors is a man younger than 35 with acute COVID-19. CDR3s include the opening cysteine and the closing phenylalanine or tryptophan. The D gene is left open where the match is weak. Clone sizes are given selectively: once, few, many, or a class where the clone is expanded.

>TRBJ1-5|TRBV27|-|-
TGTGCCAGCAGTCTTCCCGGGGGACCCCAGCATTTT
CASSLPGGPQHF
>TRBJ2-7|TRBV7-9|-|-
TGTGCCAGCAGCCAAGGACAATTCTACGAGCAGTACTTC
CASSQGQFYEQYF
>TRBJ1-5|TRBV25-1|-|-
TGTGCCAGCAGTGAATCCCACAGAGACAATCAGCCCCAGCATTTT
CASSESHRDNQPQHF
>TRBJ2-7|TRBV5-1|-|once
TGCGCCAGCAGCGAGGGTTATTCAGGCTACGAGCAGTACTTC
CASSEGYSGYEQYF
>TRBJ2-7|TRBV5-4|-|-
TGTGCCAGCAGCTTCCTGACTGAGGAGCAGTACTTC
CASSFLTEEQYF
>TRBJ2-7|TRBV6-4|-|-
TGTGCCAGCAGTCTGTTCGAAGGAGCCGAGCAGTACTTC
CASSLFEGAEQYF
>TRBJ2-2|TRBV7-3|TRBD2|-
TGTGCCAGCAGCCCGGGACTACATAACACCGGGGAGCTGTTTTTT
CASSPGLHNTGELFF
>TRBJ2-7|TRBV5-1|TRBD2|-
TGCGCCAGTTCGACTAGCGGGAGTAGGGAGCAGTACTTC
CASSTSGSREQYF
>TRBJ1-5|TRBV2|TRBD1|-
TGTGCCAGCAGTCCAACAGGGGAAACGCAGCCCCAGCATTTT
CASSPTGETQPQHF
>TRBJ2-5|TRBV19|TRBD1|-
TGTGCCAGTAGTGTACCCGGGACAGGGGAGGAGACCCAGTACTTC
CASSVPGTGEETQYF
>TRBJ2-5|TRBV5-1|-|-
TGCGCCAGCAGCCTCACAGGAAACGGCGAGACCCAGTACTTC
CASSLTGNGETQYF
>TRBJ2-7|TRBV28|TRBD2|-
TGTGCCAGCAGTTTCGGGGGGGGGCTAGCGGGACTTCAGTACTTC
CASSFGGGLAGLQYF
>TRBJ1-3|TRBV28|-|-
TGTGCCAGCAGCCACCTCGGGAGGGGCTATAGAAACACCATATATTTT
CASSHLGRGYRNTIYF
>TRBJ1-2|TRBV24-1|-|-
TGTGCCACCAGTGATTCAGGGGAATTTGGCTACACCTTC
CATSDSGEFGYTF
>TRBJ1-2|TRBV5-6|-|-
TGTGCCAGCAGCTCCGGGCCTCAGGGCTCCTCTCATGGCTACACCTTC
CASSSGPQGSSHGYTF
>TRBJ1-5|TRBV19|-|-
TGTGCCAGTAGTTACTCCGGGGGTCCAGCCCAGCATTTT
CASSYSGGPAQHF
>TRBJ2-3|TRBV5-5|-|-
TGTGCCAGCTCTAGCCTCGGACGGGTCCGCGTGGATACGCAGTATTTT
CASSSLGRVRVDTQYF
>TRBJ2-3|TRBV7-2|-|many
TGTGCCAGCAGCTTAAGGGCAGGGAGGATCACAGATACGCAGTATTTT
CASSLRAGRITDTQYF
>TRBJ2-7|TRBV6-2/TRBV6-3|-|-
TGTGCCAGCAGTTACTCGGGCAGGGATATCGACGAGCAGTACTTC
CASSYSGRDIDEQYF
>TRBJ1-2|TRBV9|TRBD1|-
TGTGCCAGCAGCGCAACCGGGACAGGGGGCGCAGGCTACACCTTC
CASSATGTGGAGYTF
>TRBJ2-1|TRBV7-3|-|-
TGTGCCAGCAGCTTAGGAGGGGTGCATGAGCAGTTCTTC
CASSLGGVHEQFF
>TRBJ2-1|TRBV5-8|-|once
TGTGCCAGCAGCGATCGGACAATGAGCTCCTACAATGAGCAGTTCTTC
CASSDRTMSSYNEQFF
>TRBJ1-6|TRBV9|-|-
TGTGCCAGCAGCGCAACAGGGTCTAATTCACCCCTCCACTTT
CASSATGSNSPLHF
>TRBJ2-5|TRBV2|TRBD1|-
TGTGCCAGCAGTGTCGAAGAGGGGGCGGTACTAGAGACCCAGTACTTC
CASSVEEGAVLETQYF
>TRBJ2-3|TRBV18|TRBD2|-
TGTGCCAGCTCACGCGGGACTAGCATTGATACGCAGTATTTT
CASSRGTSIDTQYF
>TRBJ1-1|TRBV7-3|-|-
TGTGCCAGCAGCTTAACGCCCAGCACTGAAGCTTTCTTT
CASSLTPSTEAFF
>TRBJ1-1|TRBV4-1|-|-
TGCGCCAGCAGCCCCATTAAAACAGGGAGTACTGAAGCTTTCTTT
CASSPIKTGSTEAFF
>TRBJ1-1|TRBV28|-|-
TGTGCCAGCAGTTCCGGCGGGGGGGAGAACACTGAAGCTTTCTTT
CASSSGGGENTEAFF
>TRBJ1-6|TRBV5-1|-|once
TGCGCCAGCAGCTTGGACCGGGATAATTCACCCCTCCACTTT
CASSLDRDNSPLHF
>TRBJ2-2|TRBV28|-|-
TGTGCCAGCAGTTTGACCGGGAGGGAGCTGTTTTTT
CASSLTGRELFF
>TRBJ2-7|TRBV29-1|TRBD1|-
TGCAGCGTTGCGGGGGACAGGGCTTCCTACGAGCAGTACTTC
CSVAGDRASYEQYF
>TRBJ2-7|TRBV4-2|TRBD1|-
TGTGCCAGCAGCTCCGGACAGGGACCGTACGAGCAGTACTTC
CASSSGQGPYEQYF
>TRBJ1-1|TRBV7-9|TRBD1|-
TGTGCCAGCAGCTTTGCGTACAGGGGGCGGACTGAAGCTTTCTTT
CASSFAYRGRTEAFF